These 23 T cell receptor beta chains came from one sample sequenced in a study of blood T cell repertoires in COVID-19. Profiling relied on immunoSEQ multiplex PCR, and the TCRdb table lists in-frame clones only, not all of them. The sample has around 200,000 clones, about 78% seen once. Sequenced material: peripheral blood. The receptors were sampled from a woman aged 70 to 79 with acute or convalescent COVID-19.

The V call is TRBV7-8, the J call TRBJ1-4; D is unresolved. The CDR3 has 16 amino acids. Between the trimmed V and J ends, which lost 1 base and 0 bases, there was a span of 9 bases. Looked up from germline, CDR1 is SGHVS and CDR2 is FQNEAQ. CDR3 protein: CASSLVIGATNEKLFF. The CDR3 DNA sequence: TGTGCCAGCAGCTTAGTGATCGGAGCAACTAATGAAAAACTGTTTTTT.

This chain links TRBV7-9 with TRBJ2-1, with TRBD2 matching 7 bases. Germline V lookup: CDR1 SEHNR, CDR2 FQNEAQ (reference sequence). V shed 5 bases, J shed 7 bases, and the junction held 2 bases outside the gene matches. CDR3 size: 12 residues. In DNA, the CDR3 is TGTGCCAGCAGCCCCGGGGGGAATGAGCAGTTCTTC. Its protein product is CASSPGGNEQFF.

This chain joins TRBV2 and TRBJ2-1; TRBD2 aligns across 10 bases. This CDR3 is built from 14 residues. Germline V gene sequence: CDR1 SNHLY, CDR2 FYNNEI. The CDR3 DNA reads as TGTACAAATCGGGCTAGCGGGAGTCTCTATGAGCAGTTCTTC. Translated: CTNRASGSLYEQFF.

The J gene is TRBJ1-4, the V gene TRBV2, with no clear D. Germline V gene data show CDR1 as SNHLY and CDR2 as FYNNEI. The CDR3 sequence is 13 residues long. V lost 6 bases and J 8 bases, leaving 13 bases between the germline ends. The CDR3 sequence: CASRGIPGEKLFF. CDR3 nucleotides: TGTGCCAGCAGGGGAATACCGGGGGAAAAACTGTTTTTT.

This clone showed up just a few times. The chain is built from TRBV9 and TRBJ1-1; 7 bases agree with TRBD1. This CDR3 has 13 residues. After removal of 3 bases from V and 8 bases from J, the junction contained 7 bases not matched to a gene. Germline V gene lookup returns CDR1 SGDLS and CDR2 YYNGEE. The chain's CDR3 is CASSGWTGQEAFF. The CDR3 nucleotides read TGTGCCAGCAGCGGGTGGACAGGTCAGGAAGCTTTCTTT.

The V call is TRBV27, the J call TRBJ1-6, with a tentative D call TRBD1 (6 bases). V lost 4 bases and J 5 bases, leaving 9 bases between the germline ends. The CDR3 runs to 14 residues. The germline gives CDR1 MNHEY, CDR2 SMNVEV (reference sequence). This CDR3 reads CASSWDTHNSPLHF. CDR3 DNA: TGTGCCAGCAGTTGGGACACCCATAATTCACCCCTCCACTTT.

This rearrangement joins TRBV28 to TRBJ1-1, with D maybe TRBD1 (5 bases). The germline V and J ends were trimmed by 2 bases and 9 bases, with 19 bases remaining between them. Germline V lookup: CDR1 MDHEN, CDR2 SYDVKM. This CDR3 spans 15 amino acids. The CDR3 protein is CASSLLVAGRRKAFF. The CDR3 DNA follows: TGTGCCAGCAGTTTACTCGTCGCGGGACGGAGGAAAGCTTTCTTT.

This clone was detected only once. The J gene is TRBJ2-5, the V gene TRBV11-2, with 9 bases matching TRBD1. CDR1 and CDR2 (germline): SGHAT, FQNNGV. The CDR3 is 15 residues long. V lost 4 bases, J lost 6 bases, and 9 bases stayed unmatched. The CDR3 DNA reads as TGTGCCAGCAGCTCATCGACAGGACAGGGGAAGACCCAGTACTTC. It codes for CASSSSTGQGKTQYF.

Here the CDR3 DNA reads TGTGCCAGCAGGCCTAGCGGGCGCTACGAGCAGTACTTC. Amino acid sequence: CASRPSGRYEQYF. The chain joins TRBV27 to TRBJ2-7, with TRBD2 identical over 8 bases. CDR1 MNHEY and CDR2 SMNVEV come from the germline V gene (reference sequence). V was clipped by 6 bases and J by 3 bases; unmatched bases: 4. The CDR3 has 13 residues.

The V call is TRBV5-1, the J call TRBJ1-1; D gene ambiguous. V lost 0 bases, J lost 4 bases, and 10 bases lay in between. The CDR3 is 14 amino acids. Germline V gives CDR1 SGHRS, CDR2 YFSETQ. CDR3 sequence reads: CASSLDAGSTEAFF. The CDR3 DNA sequence: TGCGCCAGCAGCTTGGATGCGGGGAGCACTGAAGCTTTCTTT.

CDR3 coding DNA: TGTGCCAGCAATCCTCCGTCTAGGGGAGATACGCAGTATTTT. Translation gives CASNPPSRGDTQYF. The chain carries TRBV6-4 and TRBJ2-3; D possibly corresponds to TRBD1 (5 bases). Deletions cut 7 bases from V and 5 bases from J, with 16 bases between. The CDR3 runs 14 residues. The germline V gene encodes CDR1 MRHNA and CDR2 SNTAGT.

This sequence joins TRBV3-1 (or the pseudogene TRBV3-2) and TRBJ2-5; no clear D. The CDR3 sequence is 14 residues long. Germline V lookup: CDR1 LGHDT, CDR2 YNNKEL (reference sequence). V lost 2 bases and J 1 base, leaving 8 bases between the germline ends. This CDR3 is CASSQLRVQETQYF. CDR3 nucleotide sequence: TGTGCCAGCAGCCAACTGCGAGTCCAAGAGACCCAGTACTTC.

Turning to this clone: Other DNA sequences in this sample translate to the same CDR3. This chain links TRBV18 with TRBJ2-7; 7 bases line up with TRBD2. Trimming at V came to 6 bases and at J to 1 base, leaving 6 bases not matched to a gene. CDR3 length equals 14 residues. Germline-derived CDR1 and CDR2 are KGHSH and LQKENI. CDR3 region: CASSPGTTSYEQYF. The CDR3 DNA reads as TGTGCCAGCTCCCCCGGGACTACGTCCTACGAGCAGTACTTC.

This chain links TRBV18 with TRBJ2-2; TRBD1 matches 8 bases. V gave up 3 bases and J gave up 2 bases; unmatched junction bases: 5. This CDR3 comprises 16 residues. CDR1 and CDR2 from the germline V gene are KGHSH and LQKENI. The CDR3 sequence is CASSPPGQANTGELFF. In DNA, the CDR3 is TGTGCCAGCTCACCCCCGGGACAGGCTAACACCGGGGAGCTGTTTTTT.

This clone was counted once. The chain has TRBV4-1 and TRBJ1-4; maybe TRBD1 (5 bases). The CDR3 runs 15 residues. Deletions cut 1 base from V and 4 bases from J, with 10 bases between. Germline V gives CDR1 MGHRA, CDR2 YSYEKL. The CDR3, as DNA: TGCGCCAGCAGCCAAGGACAGATTATTAATGAAAAACTGTTTTTT. Translation gives CASSQGQIINEKLFF.

The chain recombines TRBV9 with TRBJ1-3; the D is unclear. The germline V gene has CDR1 SGDLS and CDR2 YYNGEE. With 4 bases removed from V and 2 bases from J, the gap between germline ends came to 10 bases. This CDR3 has 14 amino acids. The CDR3 sequence is CASSPTRAGNTIYF. The CDR3 DNA reads as TGTGCCAGCAGCCCCACTCGGGCTGGAAACACCATATATTTT.

A remark on this clone: A much larger clone lies a single base off, so this may be a read error. The rearrangement links TRBV7-8 to TRBJ1-1, with D possibly being TRBD1 (6 bases). Germline lookup yields CDR1 SGHVS and CDR2 FQNEAQ. Trimming removed 5 bases from V and 4 bases from J, with 11 bases in between. This CDR3 is built from 13 residues. CDR3 sequence reads: CASSQQGGTEAFF. CDR3 in DNA: TGTGCCAGCAGCCAACAGGGCGGCACTGAAGCTTTCTTT.

J is TRBJ2-1 and V is TRBV6-2 or TRBV6-3, with 10 nucleotides matching TRBD1. Germline V gives CDR1 MNHEY, CDR2 SVGEGT. Unmatched junction bases numbered 12, after V lost 6 bases and J lost 1 base. The CDR3 runs to 18 residues. CDR3 region: CASRPPPGQGGSYNEQFF. CDR3 DNA: TGTGCCAGCAGGCCTCCCCCCGGACAGGGGGGTTCCTACAATGAGCAGTTCTTC.

In its sample, this clone was seen once. The chain recombines TRBV4-2 with TRBJ2-2, with TRBD2 as a possible D gene (6 bases). Germline assignment: CDR1 LGHNA and CDR2 YNFKEQ. V shed 0 bases and J shed 3 bases, with 8 bases lying between them. The CDR3 runs 15 residues. This chain's CDR3 is CASSQEKRDTGELFF. In nucleotides, the CDR3 is TGTGCCAGCAGCCAAGAGAAGCGGGACACCGGGGAGCTGTTTTTT.

The genes are TRBV6-2 or TRBV6-3 and TRBJ2-7; 8 nucleotides line up with TRBD1. Germline V gene lookup returns CDR1 MNHEY and CDR2 SVGEGT. Trimming took 5 bases from V and 3 from J; bases not matched to a gene: 9. The CDR3 length is 15 residues. The CDR3 DNA sequence: TGTGCCAGCAGTAACCCCGGACAGGGACTCTACGAGCAGTACTTC. Its translation: CASSNPGQGLYEQYF.

This chain uses TRBV6-2 or TRBV6-3 with TRBJ1-5; D call uncertain. Looked up from germline, CDR1 is MNHEY and CDR2 is SVGEGT. There are 13 residues in the CDR3. Trimming removed 4 bases at V and 4 bases at J, with 8 bases between. The CDR3 loop is CASSLPGNQPQHF. The CDR3 DNA follows: TGTGCCAGCAGTTTGCCGGGGAATCAGCCCCAGCATTTT.

This clone has a single count. This rearrangement joins TRBV15 to TRBJ1-2; D call uncertain. Germline V gives CDR1 LNHNV, CDR2 YYDKDF (reference sequence). Trimming pared 0 bases from V and 5 bases from J, leaving 7 bases between. The CDR3 extends over 13 amino acids. DNA of the CDR3: TGTGCCACCAGCAGAGACAGATGGTATGGCTACACCTTC. Its translation is CATSRDRWYGYTF.

In its sample, this clone was seen once. The chain uses TRBV7-9 and TRBJ2-5; D not resolved. The CDR3 has 12 residues. In germline, CDR1 is SEHNR, CDR2 FQNEAQ (reference sequence). Trimming left V 7 bases short and J 0 bases short, with 6 bases between. The CDR3 spells CASTPDQETQYF. The CDR3 coding sequence is TGTGCCAGCACCCCGGACCAAGAGACCCAGTACTTC.